The sequence of this T cell receptor beta chain was determined in a study of T cells in women clearing cervical HPV infection. The study, taken as a whole, reports: Repertoire richness, not evenness, was significantly elevated in CIN3+ cases versus controls.

Germline-derived CDR1 and CDR2 are SGDLS and YYNGEE. The CDR3 totals 14 residues. V lost 1 base, J lost 5 bases, and 13 bases lay in between. Comment on this clone: The target antigen is unknown. From the germline J gene comes the end of the CDR3, since the read stops 3 residues before it.

The table came from immunoSEQ multiplex PCR; TCRdb's copy has only in-frame clones and leaves some out. This table lists 30,000 to 45,000 clones. The sequencing sample was made of blood buffy coat. This sequence originates from a woman aged 18-69 years with a cervical HPV16 infection that either progressed to CIN3+ or cleared (not recorded which). The chain is built from TRBV9 and TRBJ2-7, with D perhaps given as TRBD1 or TRBD2 (5 bases each). The DNA read from the CDR3 is TGTGCCAGCAGCGTACGAGGGGAACGCGACGAG. Protein: CASSVRGERDE. The whole CDR3 is CASSVRGERDEQYF.